Given below is one T cell receptor beta chain in context. Its antigen is not identified. The sample belongs to a study of cytomegalovirus exposure and HLA in healthy donors. The PCR was carried out with 60 Vbeta primers and 13 Jbeta primers. Clones were read by immunoSEQ multiplex PCR, and TCRdb kept only the in-frame ones, dropping some. This sample's clone table lists tens of thousands of clones. The CDR3 has 17 amino acids. Germline CDR1 reads LNHDA; CDR2 reads SQIVND (reference sequence). The V end was cut by 4 bases, the J end by 0 bases, with 13 bases between. Study outcomes and limitations: Analysis was carried out at a later point, and it linked a missense DCLRE1C variant to TCR beta V- and J-gene trimming. A later analysis reportedly found that, within productive TCRs, an Asian-associated ancestry cluster had fewer N-insertions than the mean observed across the roughly 700 donors. Certain sequence variants were highly shared and formed a cluster, and this cluster was likely a sequencing artifact. According to an earlier analysis, most TCR beta V segments yielded productive rearrangements about 90% or about 30% of the time.

The J gene is TRBJ2-6, the V gene TRBV19, with D maybe TRBD1 (5 bases). Sequencing was carried out using PBMCs. The receptor was derived from a woman under 40 in good health and CMV-seronegative. In nucleotides, the CDR3 is TGTGCCAGTAGTAGTACAGGTGCTGGCTCTGGGGCCAACGTCCTGACTTTC. Protein product: CASSSTGAGSGANVLTF. Supplemented by reference TRBV19 and TRBJ2-6, the full variable domain reads DGGITQSPKYLFRKEGQNVTLSCEQNLNHDAMYWYRQDPGQGLRLIYYSQIVNDFQKGDIAEGYSVSREKKESFPLTVTSAQKNPTAFYLCASSSTGAGSGANVLTFGAGSRLTVL.